This is a list of T cell receptor beta chains from one sample in a study of blood T cell repertoires in COVID-19. The repertoire was sequenced with immunoSEQ multiplex PCR; TCRdb's copy has only in-frame clones and lacks some. The table lists approximately 380,000 clones, 88% of them singletons, with approximately 1.2% in the top ten. Sequencing used PBMCs or T cells enriched from blood (not recorded which). The source is a woman younger than 35 who had recovered from COVID-19. Both conserved end residues are part of each CDR3. A D gene is named only where the DNA matches it firmly. A row's size may be missing; if present it is once, few, many or a size class.

clone_size: -
j_call: TRBJ2-3
d_call: TRBD2
v_call: TRBV6-5
cdr3_nt: TGTGCCAGCAGCCGCGGGGGGGCCACAGATACGCAGTATTTT
cdr3_aa: CASSRGGATDTQYF

clone_size: few
j_call: TRBJ2-5
d_call: TRBD2
v_call: TRBV20-1
cdr3_nt: TGCAGTGCTAGTCGGACTAGCGGGTTTGAAGAGACCCAGTACTTC
cdr3_aa: CSASRTSGFEETQYF

clone_size: once
j_call: TRBJ2-1
d_call: -
v_call: TRBV24-1
cdr3_nt: TGTGCCACCTCCTTTGAGGGCTACAATGAGCAGTTCTTC
cdr3_aa: CATSFEGYNEQFF

clone_size: -
j_call: TRBJ1-4
d_call: -
v_call: TRBV7-6
cdr3_nt: TGTGCCAGCAGCTCCCCCCTCGATGAAAAACTGTTTTTT
cdr3_aa: CASSSPLDEKLFF

clone_size: few
j_call: TRBJ1-2
d_call: -
v_call: TRBV12-3/TRBV12-4
cdr3_nt: TGTGCCAGCAGTTTACGGGGGAACGGCTACACCTTC
cdr3_aa: CASSLRGNGYTF

clone_size: -
j_call: TRBJ1-4
d_call: -
v_call: TRBV7-9
cdr3_nt: TGTGCCAGCAGCTTAGTCGGTCAGGCCAATAATGAAAAACTGTTTTTT
cdr3_aa: CASSLVGQANNEKLFF

clone_size: -
j_call: TRBJ2-1
d_call: -
v_call: TRBV10-2
cdr3_nt: TGCGCCAGCAGTGACCAGATCTCCTACAATGAGCAGTTCTTC
cdr3_aa: CASSDQISYNEQFF

clone_size: -
j_call: TRBJ2-7
d_call: TRBD1
v_call: TRBV14
cdr3_nt: TGTGCCAGCAGCGCCCTTCCGACAGGGGGGAGGTACGAGCAGTACTTC
cdr3_aa: CASSALPTGGRYEQYF

clone_size: -
j_call: TRBJ1-4
d_call: TRBD1
v_call: TRBV10-3
cdr3_nt: TGTGCCATCAGTGAGGGAGGGACAGAGAATGAAAAACTGTTTTTT
cdr3_aa: CAISEGGTENEKLFF

clone_size: -
j_call: TRBJ2-7
d_call: -
v_call: TRBV7-7
cdr3_nt: TGTGCTAGCAGCTTAGGGGGGGGCCTCTCCTACGAGCAGTACTTC
cdr3_aa: CASSLGGGLSYEQYF

clone_size: -
j_call: TRBJ1-2
d_call: TRBD1
v_call: TRBV3-1/TRBV3-2
cdr3_nt: TGTGCCAGCAGCAATCTCCTCACAGGGGGCCGTGGCTACACCTTC
cdr3_aa: CASSNLLTGGRGYTF

clone_size: -
j_call: TRBJ2-7
d_call: TRBD1
v_call: TRBV15
cdr3_nt: TGTGCCACCAGCAGAGTTGGGACAGCCACCTACGAGCAGTACTTC
cdr3_aa: CATSRVGTATYEQYF

clone_size: once
j_call: TRBJ2-1
d_call: -
v_call: TRBV9
cdr3_nt: TGTGCCAGCAGCGCAGGGGTTTCGAAATCTACCTACAATGAGCAGTTCTTC
cdr3_aa: CASSAGVSKSTYNEQFF

clone_size: few
j_call: TRBJ1-2
d_call: -
v_call: TRBV9
cdr3_nt: TGTGCCAGCAGCGTAGAATCCCGAGAGATTGGCTACACCTTC
cdr3_aa: CASSVESREIGYTF

clone_size: -
j_call: TRBJ2-7
d_call: TRBD1
v_call: TRBV7-7
cdr3_nt: TGTGCTAGCAGCCCCTTCCCCGGACAGGGGGACTACGAGCAGTACTTC
cdr3_aa: CASSPFPGQGDYEQYF

clone_size: few
j_call: TRBJ1-2
d_call: -
v_call: TRBV6-5
cdr3_nt: TGTGCCAGCACAGGGAACCTACAGGACTATGGCTACACCTTC
cdr3_aa: CASTGNLQDYGYTF

clone_size: -
j_call: TRBJ2-2
d_call: -
v_call: TRBV7-8
cdr3_nt: TGTGCCAGCAGCTTACCCGACGGAACGGGAGACACCGGGGAGCTGTTTTTT
cdr3_aa: CASSLPDGTGDTGELFF

clone_size: -
j_call: TRBJ2-5
d_call: -
v_call: TRBV25-1
cdr3_nt: TGTGCCAGCAGGGCAATAGAGACCCAGTACTTC
cdr3_aa: CASRAIETQYF

clone_size: once
j_call: TRBJ1-2
d_call: TRBD1
v_call: TRBV7-8
cdr3_nt: TGTGCCAGCAGCACAGGGGGCGCGGACTATGGCTACACCTTC
cdr3_aa: CASSTGGADYGYTF

clone_size: once
j_call: TRBJ1-5
d_call: -
v_call: TRBV9
cdr3_nt: TGTGCCAGCAGCGCCGGGACACTTAGCAATCAGCCCCAGCATTTT
cdr3_aa: CASSAGTLSNQPQHF

clone_size: -
j_call: TRBJ2-3
d_call: -
v_call: TRBV4-1
cdr3_nt: TGCGCCAGCAGCGCACAGGGACGGCTTAGCACAGATACGCAGTATTTT
cdr3_aa: CASSAQGRLSTDTQYF

clone_size: -
j_call: TRBJ2-3
d_call: TRBD2
v_call: TRBV7-7
cdr3_nt: TGTGCTAGCAGCTTAGGTAGCGGGGCAACAGATACGCAGTATTTT
cdr3_aa: CASSLGSGATDTQYF

clone_size: -
j_call: TRBJ2-5
d_call: TRBD2
v_call: TRBV2
cdr3_nt: TGTGCCAGCAGGCAAGCGGGGGGTAGGGAGACCCAGTACTTC
cdr3_aa: CASRQAGGRETQYF

clone_size: -
j_call: TRBJ2-7
d_call: -
v_call: TRBV5-4
cdr3_nt: TGTGCCAGCAGCTTGGCCGGTGGCGGGGTACGGTACTACGAGCAGTACTTC
cdr3_aa: CASSLAGGGVRYYEQYF

clone_size: -
j_call: TRBJ1-4
d_call: -
v_call: TRBV7-2
cdr3_nt: TGTGCCAGCAGCTTAGTCCATACTAATGAAAAACTGTTTTTT
cdr3_aa: CASSLVHTNEKLFF

clone_size: -
j_call: TRBJ2-2
d_call: -
v_call: TRBV10-3
cdr3_nt: TGTGCCATCAGTGAGGTCGGGTCCGGGGAGCTGTTTTTT
cdr3_aa: CAISEVGSGELFF

clone_size: -
j_call: TRBJ2-3
d_call: -
v_call: TRBV5-1
cdr3_nt: TGCGCCAGCAGTGGCAGGAGGACAGATACGCAGTATTTT
cdr3_aa: CASSGRRTDTQYF

clone_size: -
j_call: TRBJ2-5
d_call: TRBD1
v_call: TRBV24-1
cdr3_nt: TGTGCCACCTCGGACAGGGGGTACATTGAGACCCAGTACTTC
cdr3_aa: CATSDRGYIETQYF

clone_size: -
j_call: TRBJ2-1
d_call: TRBD2
v_call: TRBV4-2
cdr3_nt: TGTGCCAGCAGCCAAGACGCGACTAGCGGTTACAATGAGCAGTTCTTC
cdr3_aa: CASSQDATSGYNEQFF

clone_size: -
j_call: TRBJ2-5
d_call: TRBD2
v_call: TRBV7-6
cdr3_nt: TGTGCCAGCAGCGTCGGACTAGCGGGGTCTTACCAAGAGACCCAGTACTTC
cdr3_aa: CASSVGLAGSYQETQYF

clone_size: few
j_call: TRBJ1-2
d_call: TRBD1
v_call: TRBV5-1
cdr3_nt: TGCGCCAGCAGTTCGACAGGGATATATGGCTACACCTTC
cdr3_aa: CASSSTGIYGYTF

clone_size: -
j_call: TRBJ2-7
d_call: TRBD2
v_call: TRBV7-3
cdr3_nt: TGTGCCAGCAGCCGCACGGGGCTAGCGGGATACGAGCAGTACTTC
cdr3_aa: CASSRTGLAGYEQYF

clone_size: -
j_call: TRBJ1-4
d_call: -
v_call: TRBV4-3
cdr3_nt: TGCGCCAGCAGCCAGGGACAAGGCGGTGAAAAACTGTTTTTT
cdr3_aa: CASSQGQGGEKLFF

clone_size: -
j_call: TRBJ1-3
d_call: TRBD1
v_call: TRBV2
cdr3_nt: TGTGCCAGCACCCCGACAGGGAGCTCTGGAAACACCATATATTTT
cdr3_aa: CASTPTGSSGNTIYF

clone_size: once
j_call: TRBJ1-3
d_call: -
v_call: TRBV2
cdr3_nt: TGTGCCAGCAGTGGTCTATTGGAAAGGCAGGGATCTGGAAACACCATATATTTT
cdr3_aa: CASSGLLERQGSGNTIYF

clone_size: -
j_call: TRBJ2-1
d_call: TRBD2
v_call: TRBV29-1
cdr3_nt: TGCAGCGGCGGCGGGGGTGGCCTCTACAATGAGCAGTTCTTC
cdr3_aa: CSGGGGGLYNEQFF

clone_size: few
j_call: TRBJ1-5
d_call: -
v_call: TRBV14
cdr3_nt: TGTGCCAGCAGCCATAACATGCGGGCTAATCAGCCCCAGCATTTT
cdr3_aa: CASSHNMRANQPQHF

clone_size: -
j_call: TRBJ2-1
d_call: TRBD2
v_call: TRBV6-5
cdr3_nt: TGTGCCAGCAGTTTGGGGACTAGCGGAATAAATGAGCAGTTCTTC
cdr3_aa: CASSLGTSGINEQFF

clone_size: -
j_call: TRBJ1-2
d_call: -
v_call: TRBV4-1
cdr3_nt: TGCGCCAGCAGCGGGGGGTTTAGGGATGGCTACACCTTC
cdr3_aa: CASSGGFRDGYTF

clone_size: -
j_call: TRBJ1-5
d_call: -
v_call: TRBV12-3/TRBV12-4
cdr3_nt: TGTGCCAGCAGTTTGAGGCCCAATCAGCCCCAGCATTTT
cdr3_aa: CASSLRPNQPQHF

clone_size: -
j_call: TRBJ1-2
d_call: TRBD1
v_call: TRBV11-2
cdr3_nt: TGTGCCAGCAGCATGACAGGGGGCGCATTCGGCTACACCTTC
cdr3_aa: CASSMTGGAFGYTF

clone_size: few
j_call: TRBJ1-2
d_call: TRBD1
v_call: TRBV7-9
cdr3_nt: TGTGCCAGCAGCGGACAGGGGAAGAACTATGGCTACACCTTC
cdr3_aa: CASSGQGKNYGYTF

clone_size: -
j_call: TRBJ2-5
d_call: -
v_call: TRBV5-4
cdr3_nt: TGTGCCAGCAGCTTGGTGGGGGCCGAAGAGACCCAGTACTTC
cdr3_aa: CASSLVGAEETQYF